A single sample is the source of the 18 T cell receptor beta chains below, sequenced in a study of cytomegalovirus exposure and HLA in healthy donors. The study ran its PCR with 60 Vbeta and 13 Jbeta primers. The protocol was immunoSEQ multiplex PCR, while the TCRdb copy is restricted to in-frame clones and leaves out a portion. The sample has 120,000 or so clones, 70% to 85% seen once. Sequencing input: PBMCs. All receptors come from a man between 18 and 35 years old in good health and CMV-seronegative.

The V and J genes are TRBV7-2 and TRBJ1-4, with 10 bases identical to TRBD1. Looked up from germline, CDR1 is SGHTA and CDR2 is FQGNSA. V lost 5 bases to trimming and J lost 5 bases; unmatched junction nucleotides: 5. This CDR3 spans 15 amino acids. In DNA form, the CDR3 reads TGTGCCAGCAGCCAAGGGACAGGGGTAAATGAAAAACTGTTTTTT. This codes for CASSQGTGVNEKLFF.

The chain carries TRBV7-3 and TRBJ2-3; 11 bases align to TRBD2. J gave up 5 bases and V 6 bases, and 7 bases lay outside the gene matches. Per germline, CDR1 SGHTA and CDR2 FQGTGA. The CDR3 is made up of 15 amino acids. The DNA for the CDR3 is TGTGCCAGCAGTATTAGCGGGGGGGAGGGAGATACGCAGTATTTT. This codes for CASSISGGEGDTQYF.

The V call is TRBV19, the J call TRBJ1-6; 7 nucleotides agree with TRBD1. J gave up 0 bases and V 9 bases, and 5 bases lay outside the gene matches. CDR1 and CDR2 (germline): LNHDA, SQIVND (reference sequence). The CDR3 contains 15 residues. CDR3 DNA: TGTGCCAGCCGGGACAGCTTCTCCTATAATTCACCCCTCCACTTT. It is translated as CASRDSFSYNSPLHF.

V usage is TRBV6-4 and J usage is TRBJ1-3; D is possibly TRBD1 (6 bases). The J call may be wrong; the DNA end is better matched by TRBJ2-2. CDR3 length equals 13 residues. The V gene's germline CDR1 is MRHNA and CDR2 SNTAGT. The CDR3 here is CASSVQGTGELFF. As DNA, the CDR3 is TGTGCCAGCAGTGTCCAGGGGACCGGGGAGCTGTTTTTT.

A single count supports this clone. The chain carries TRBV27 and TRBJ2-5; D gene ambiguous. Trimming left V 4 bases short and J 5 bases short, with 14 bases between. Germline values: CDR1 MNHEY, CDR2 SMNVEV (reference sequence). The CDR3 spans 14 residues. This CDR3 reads CASSSTGPGETQYF. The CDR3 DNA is TGTGCCAGCAGTTCCACTGGCCCCGGGGAGACCCAGTACTTC.

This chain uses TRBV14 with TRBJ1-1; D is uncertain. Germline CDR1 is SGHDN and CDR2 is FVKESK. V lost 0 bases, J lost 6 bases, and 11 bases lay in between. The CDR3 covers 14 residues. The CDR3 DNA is TGTGCCAGCAGCCAAGATTTTACAATCTCTGAAGCTTTCTTT. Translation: CASSQDFTISEAFF.

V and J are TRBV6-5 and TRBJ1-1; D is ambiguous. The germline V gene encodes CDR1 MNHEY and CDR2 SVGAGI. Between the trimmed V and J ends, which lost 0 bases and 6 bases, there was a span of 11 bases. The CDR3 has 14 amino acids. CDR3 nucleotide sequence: TGTGCCAGCAGTTACTCGAAACGCGGTCCTGAAGCTTTCTTT. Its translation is CASSYSKRGPEAFF.

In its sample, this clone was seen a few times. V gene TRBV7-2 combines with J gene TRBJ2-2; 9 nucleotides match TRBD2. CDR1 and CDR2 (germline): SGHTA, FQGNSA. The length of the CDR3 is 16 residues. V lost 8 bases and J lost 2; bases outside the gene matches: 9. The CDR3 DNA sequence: TGTGCCAGCCCCAAGGCGGGGGGGGCAAACACCGGGGAGCTGTTTTTT. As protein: CASPKAGGANTGELFF.

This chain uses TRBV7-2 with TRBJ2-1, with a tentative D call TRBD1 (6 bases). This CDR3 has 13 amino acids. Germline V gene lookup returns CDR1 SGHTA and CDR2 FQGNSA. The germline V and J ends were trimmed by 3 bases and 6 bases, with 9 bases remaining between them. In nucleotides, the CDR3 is TGTGCCAGCAGCTTCCCAGGGGCCAATGAGCAGTTCTTC. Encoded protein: CASSFPGANEQFF.

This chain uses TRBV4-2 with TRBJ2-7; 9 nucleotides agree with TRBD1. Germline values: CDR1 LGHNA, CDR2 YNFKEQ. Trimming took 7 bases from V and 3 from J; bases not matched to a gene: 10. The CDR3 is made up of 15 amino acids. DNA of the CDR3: TGTGCCAGCACCGGGGGGACAGGGAACCACTACGAGCAGTACTTC. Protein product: CASTGGTGNHYEQYF.

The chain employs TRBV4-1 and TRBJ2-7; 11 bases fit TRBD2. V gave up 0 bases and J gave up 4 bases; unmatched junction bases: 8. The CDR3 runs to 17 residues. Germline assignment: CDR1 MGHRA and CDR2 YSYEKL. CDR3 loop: CASSQDGLAGGRYEQYF. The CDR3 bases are TGCGCCAGCAGCCAAGATGGGCTAGCGGGGGGCCGGTACGAGCAGTACTTC.

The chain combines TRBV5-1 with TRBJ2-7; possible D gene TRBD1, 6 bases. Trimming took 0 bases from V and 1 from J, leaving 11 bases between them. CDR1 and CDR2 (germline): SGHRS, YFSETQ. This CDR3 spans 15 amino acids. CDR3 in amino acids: CASSLVPDRSYEQYF. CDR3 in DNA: TGCGCCAGCAGCTTGGTACCGGACAGATCCTACGAGCAGTACTTC. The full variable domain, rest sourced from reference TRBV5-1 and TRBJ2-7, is KAGVTQTPRYLIKTRGQQVTLSCSPISGHRSVSWYQQTPGQGLQFLFEYFSETQRNKGNFPGRFSGRQFSNSRSEMNVSTLELGDSALYLCASSLVPDRSYEQYFGPGTRLTVT.

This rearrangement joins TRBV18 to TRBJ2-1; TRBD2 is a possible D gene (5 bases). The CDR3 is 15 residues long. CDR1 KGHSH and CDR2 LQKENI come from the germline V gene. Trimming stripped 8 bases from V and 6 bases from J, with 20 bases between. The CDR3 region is CASRSEGTSGNEQFF. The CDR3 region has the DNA TGTGCCAGCCGCTCCGAGGGAACGTCGGGCAATGAGCAGTTCTTC.

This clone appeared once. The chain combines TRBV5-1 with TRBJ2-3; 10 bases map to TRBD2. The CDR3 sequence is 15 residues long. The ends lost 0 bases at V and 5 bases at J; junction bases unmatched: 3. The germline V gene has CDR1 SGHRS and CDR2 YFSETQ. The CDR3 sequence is CASSLAGLAKDTQYF. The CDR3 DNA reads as TGCGCCAGCAGCTTGGCGGGACTAGCGAAAGATACGCAGTATTTT.

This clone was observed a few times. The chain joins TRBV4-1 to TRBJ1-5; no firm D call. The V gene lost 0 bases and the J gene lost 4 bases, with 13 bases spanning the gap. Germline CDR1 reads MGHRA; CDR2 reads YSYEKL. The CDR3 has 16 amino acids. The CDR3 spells CASSQEATITNQPQHF. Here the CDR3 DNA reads TGCGCCAGCAGCCAAGAAGCGACTATTACTAATCAGCCCCAGCATTTT.

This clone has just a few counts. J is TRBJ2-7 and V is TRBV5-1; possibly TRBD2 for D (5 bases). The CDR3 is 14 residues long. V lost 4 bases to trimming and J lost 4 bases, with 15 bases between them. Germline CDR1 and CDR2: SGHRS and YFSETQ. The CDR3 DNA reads TGCGCCAGCAGCCAAGGAGGCGCGGAATACGAGCAGTACTTC. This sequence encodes CASSQGGAEYEQYF.

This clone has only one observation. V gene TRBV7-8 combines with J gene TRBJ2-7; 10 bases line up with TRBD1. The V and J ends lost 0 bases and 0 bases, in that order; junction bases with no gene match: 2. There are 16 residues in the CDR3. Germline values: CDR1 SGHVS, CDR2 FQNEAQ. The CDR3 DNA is TGTGCCAGCAGCTTAGCCAGGACAGGGGGCTCCTACGAGCAGTACTTC. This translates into CASSLARTGGSYEQYF.

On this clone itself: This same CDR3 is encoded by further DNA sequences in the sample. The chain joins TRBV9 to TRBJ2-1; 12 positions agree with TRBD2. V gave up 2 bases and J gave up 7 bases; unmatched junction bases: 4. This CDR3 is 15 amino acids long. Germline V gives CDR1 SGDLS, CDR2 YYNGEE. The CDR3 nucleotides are TGTGCCAGCAGCGTGACTAGCGGGGGTTTTAATGAGCAGTTCTTC. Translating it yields CASSVTSGGFNEQFF. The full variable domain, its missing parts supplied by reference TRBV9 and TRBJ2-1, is DSGVTQTPKHLITATGQRVTLRCSPRSGDLSVYWYQQSLDQGLQFLIQYYNGEERAKGNILERFSAQQFPDLHSELNLSSLELGDSALYFCASSVTSGGFNEQFFGPGTRLTVL.